The rows below give T cell receptor beta chains drawn from one sample of a study of beta chain features in type 1 diabetes. Repertoires were generated with immunoSEQ multiplex PCR, while TCRdb's copy carries only in-frame clones and drops some. The sample includes 500,000 to 700,000 clones, about a sixth seen only once; the top ten take 0.093%. What was sequenced was naive CD4+ T cells from blood. These TCRs come from a man in his late teens or twenties in good health. Each CDR3 is given with its conserved first and last residue. The order of the fields is CDR3 DNA, CDR3 protein, clone size, D gene, V gene, J gene. The D gene is left open where the match is weak. Clone size is not always given. Where it is, it says once, few, many or a class for expanded clones.

TGTGCCAGTAGTATAAACCCCGGGGGCGGGGAAGCTTTCTTT	CASSINPGGGEAFF	.	.	TRBV19	TRBJ1-1
TGTGCCAGCAGCCCTCCGGGACAGGGGCGAGAGACCCAGTACTTC	CASSPPGQGRETQYF	once	TRBD1	TRBV6-6	TRBJ2-5
TGTGCCATCAGCAAGGGAATTGCCTACGAGCAGTACTTC	CAISKGIAYEQYF	few	.	TRBV10-3	TRBJ2-7
TGTGCCAGCAGCCCCCGTGACGGGAGGTATAACGAGCAGTACTTC	CASSPRDGRYNEQYF	few	TRBD2	TRBV6-6	TRBJ2-7
TGCGCCAGCAGCTGGACAGGGTGGAACACTGAAGCTTTCTTT	CASSWTGWNTEAFF	few	TRBD1	TRBV5-1	TRBJ1-1
TGTGCCAGCAGCCCGCGGACTAGCGGGCTCACCGGGGAGCTGTTTTTT	CASSPRTSGLTGELFF	.	TRBD2	TRBV7-2	TRBJ2-2
TGTGCCAGCAGCACCCCCACAGGGTCACAAGGCACAGATACGCAGTATTTT	CASSTPTGSQGTDTQYF	few	.	TRBV5-4	TRBJ2-3
TGTGCCAGTAGTAAAGGGGAATATAGCAATCAGCCCCAGCATTTT	CASSKGEYSNQPQHF	.	.	TRBV19	TRBJ1-5
TGTGCCAGCAGCCTCACAGGGGGCTCATCAGATACGCAGTATTTT	CASSLTGGSSDTQYF	.	TRBD1	TRBV7-9	TRBJ2-3
TGTGCCAGCAGCTTAGCTGGTTTCCGGGGCGTTGGCCCTTCACCCCTCCACTTT	CASSLAGFRGVGPSPLHF	few	.	TRBV7-2	TRBJ1-6
TGCGCCAGCACCACCGCCCCGAAGGCCGGGGAGCTGTTTTTT	CASTTAPKAGELFF	.	.	TRBV5-1	TRBJ2-2
TGTGCCAGCAGCCCGGGACAGGGGATTCCCAATGAGCAGTTCTTC	CASSPGQGIPNEQFF	.	TRBD1	TRBV7-2	TRBJ2-1
TGTGCCAGCAGCGCCCGGGGCCTCCACTATGGCTACACCTTC	CASSARGLHYGYTF	few	.	TRBV9	TRBJ1-2
TGTGCCAGCAGCTTAGAGCCGAACACTGAAGCTTTCTTT	CASSLEPNTEAFF	.	.	TRBV7-2	TRBJ1-1
TGTGCCAGCAGTCCCCCCCGACAGGGCCATTCACCCCTCCACTTT	CASSPPRQGHSPLHF	few	TRBD1	TRBV28	TRBJ1-6
TGTGCCAGCAGCCCGAGGCTAGCGGGGGGGATAGATACGCAGTATTTT	CASSPRLAGGIDTQYF	few	TRBD2	TRBV7-9	TRBJ2-3
TGCGCCAGCAGCCCGCCCGGACAGGGGGCGGAAGGCTACACCTTC	CASSPPGQGAEGYTF	.	TRBD1	TRBV4-3	TRBJ1-2
TGTGCCAGCAGTCCTAATCCCAGGGGGCGACCCACAGATACGCAGTATTTT	CASSPNPRGRPTDTQYF	few	TRBD1	TRBV27	TRBJ2-3
TGTGCCAGCAGCGTAAGTCAGCGGGGCAATGAGCAGTTCTTC	CASSVSQRGNEQFF	.	TRBD2	TRBV9	TRBJ2-1
TGTGCCAGCTCACCGAGGGCCAGCCAGGGAGGCGCTGAAGCTTTCTTT	CASSPRASQGGAEAFF	few	.	TRBV18	TRBJ1-1
TGTGCTAGTGGTTTGGACGGTCGCACAGATACGCAGTATTTT	CASGLDGRTDTQYF	.	.	TRBV12-5	TRBJ2-3
TGTGCCAGCAGCCCTTACAGGGCTGGGGCCAACGTCCTGACTTTC	CASSPYRAGANVLTF	.	.	TRBV7-2	TRBJ2-6
TGTGCCATCAGTGTGGAAAGGGGTAGCGGGGAGCTGTTTTTT	CAISVERGSGELFF	.	.	TRBV10-3	TRBJ2-2
TGTGCCAGCAGCGTAACTAGCGGGCAAACCGGGGAGCTGTTTTTT	CASSVTSGQTGELFF	few	TRBD2	TRBV9	TRBJ2-2
TGTGCCAGCAGCCCTGCAGGGGACCGTAATGAAAAACTGTTTTTT	CASSPAGDRNEKLFF	few	.	TRBV7-9	TRBJ1-4
TGCAGCGGTTACAGGGGGTTGGGGGAGACCCAGTACTTC	CSGYRGLGETQYF	few	TRBD1	TRBV29-1	TRBJ2-5
TGTGCCAGCTCACCTAACAATGAGCAGTTCTTC	CASSPNNEQFF	few	.	TRBV18	TRBJ2-1
TGCGCCAGCAGCCCTCCCCTGGGGACTTCGAACACTGAAGCTTTCTTT	CASSPPLGTSNTEAFF	.	.	TRBV5-1	TRBJ1-1
TGTGCCAGCAGCTTAGCAGGGTTATCCTACGAGCAGTACTTC	CASSLAGLSYEQYF	.	.	TRBV7-9	TRBJ2-7
TGTGCCAGCGGAACCATAGCGGGAGAATCAACCCACGAGCAGTACTTC	CASGTIAGESTHEQYF	.	TRBD2	TRBV28	TRBJ2-7
TGTGCCAGTAGTATAAAACTAGCGGGGAGCACAGATACGCAGTATTTT	CASSIKLAGSTDTQYF	few	TRBD2	TRBV19	TRBJ2-3
TGTGCCAGCAGTGGACAGGGGCGAGCTTACGAGCAGTACTTC	CASSGQGRAYEQYF	few	TRBD1	TRBV2	TRBJ2-7
TGTGCCAGCAGTGAGGGGTATCTGTCCTATGGCTACACCTTC	CASSEGYLSYGYTF	.	.	TRBV25-1	TRBJ1-2
TGTGCTAGCAGCTTGATGGGCCCCCCAGATACGCAGTATTTT	CASSLMGPPDTQYF	.	.	TRBV7-7	TRBJ2-3
TGTGCCAGCAGCCAAGATAAGGGAGATAACACCGGGGAGCTGTTTTTT	CASSQDKGDNTGELFF	few	.	TRBV4-2	TRBJ2-2
TGTGCCAGCAGTACACGGGCCCCAAACTACAATGAGCAGTTCTTC	CASSTRAPNYNEQFF	few	.	TRBV7-2	TRBJ2-1
TGTGCCAGCAGTTACATCAGGGTTCTACCGAACACTGAAGCTTTCTTT	CASSYIRVLPNTEAFF	.	.	TRBV6-5	TRBJ1-1
TGCGCCAGCAGCTTGTTTTCCGGGACAGGGGGCTACACCTTC	CASSLFSGTGGYTF	few	TRBD1	TRBV5-1	TRBJ1-2
TGCGCCAGCAGCTTGGAGGCAGGGGGTAACACTGAAGCTTTCTTT	CASSLEAGGNTEAFF	.	TRBD1	TRBV5-1	TRBJ1-1
TGTGCCAGCAGCCAAGATCTGAACACCGGGGAGCTGTTTTTT	CASSQDLNTGELFF	.	.	TRBV14	TRBJ2-2
TGTGCCAGCAGTGGCGGGTCGGGCGCAACTAATGAAAAACTGTTTTTT	CASSGGSGATNEKLFF	few	.	TRBV9	TRBJ1-4
TGTGCCTGGAACAGGGGAGCCACTGAAGCTTTCTTT	CAWNRGATEAFF	few	TRBD1	TRBV30	TRBJ1-1
TGTGCCAGCAGCCCCTGGACGGGGAACACTGAAGCTTTCTTT	CASSPWTGNTEAFF	.	.	TRBV5-4	TRBJ1-1
TGCGCCTCTAACATCGGATTAGCAGGCATCTACGAGCAGTACTTC	CASNIGLAGIYEQYF	.	.	TRBV5-1	TRBJ2-7
TGCAGCGTTCGGCTAGCGGGAGAGGGGAGCACAGATACGCAGTATTTT	CSVRLAGEGSTDTQYF	few	TRBD2	TRBV29-1	TRBJ2-3
TGTGCCAGCAGCAATTCCGACAGGGCGGTTGAAAAACTGTTTTTT	CASSNSDRAVEKLFF	few	TRBD1	TRBV7-2	TRBJ1-4
TGTGCCAGCAGCTTAAGGGCAGATTACAATGAGCAGTTCTTC	CASSLRADYNEQFF	.	.	TRBV7-3	TRBJ2-1
TGTGCCAGCAGCCAAACAGGTTTGGGCTACACCTTC	CASSQTGLGYTF	.	.	TRBV7-9	TRBJ1-2
TGTGCCAGCACCCCCGGCGGGGCCAGGAACTATGGCTACACCTTC	CASTPGGARNYGYTF	few	.	TRBV28	TRBJ1-2
TGTGCCAGCAGCTTAATCCGGCTGGGGTATGAGCAGTTCTTC	CASSLIRLGYEQFF	.	.	TRBV7-2	TRBJ2-1
TGCGCCAGCAGCCAAGGGAGAACGACAGGGTTCACAGATACGCAGTATTTT	CASSQGRTTGFTDTQYF	few	TRBD1	TRBV4-1	TRBJ2-3